This T cell receptor (beta chain) was sequenced in a study of T-cell memory formation after mild COVID-19. Each CDR3 protein is one row after TCRdb ran MiXCR on the 5' RACE reads. The table has 450,000 to 700,000 distinct CDR3 sequences, 15% to 20% seen once. This CDR3 is 14 amino acids long. CDR1 and CDR2 (germline): SGHTA, FQGTGA. V was clipped by 3 bases and J by 3 bases; unmatched bases: 4. This clonotype appeared a few times. The antigen is unknown. Study conclusions and caveats: Clones which contracted sat mainly in CM and EM if CD4+, and in EMRA if CD8+.

This clonotype originated in an adult woman who had mild COVID-19 (a few samples of this study predate the infection). Cell type and time point are not known. Sequenced material: PBMCs or a T cell subset sorted from them (not recorded which). The chain carries TRBV7-3 and TRBJ2-5; 7 nucleotides align to TRBD2. The CDR3 coding sequence is TGTGCCAGCAGCTTGAACGGGGGGAAAGAGACCCAGTACTTC. This codes for CASSLNGGKETQYF.